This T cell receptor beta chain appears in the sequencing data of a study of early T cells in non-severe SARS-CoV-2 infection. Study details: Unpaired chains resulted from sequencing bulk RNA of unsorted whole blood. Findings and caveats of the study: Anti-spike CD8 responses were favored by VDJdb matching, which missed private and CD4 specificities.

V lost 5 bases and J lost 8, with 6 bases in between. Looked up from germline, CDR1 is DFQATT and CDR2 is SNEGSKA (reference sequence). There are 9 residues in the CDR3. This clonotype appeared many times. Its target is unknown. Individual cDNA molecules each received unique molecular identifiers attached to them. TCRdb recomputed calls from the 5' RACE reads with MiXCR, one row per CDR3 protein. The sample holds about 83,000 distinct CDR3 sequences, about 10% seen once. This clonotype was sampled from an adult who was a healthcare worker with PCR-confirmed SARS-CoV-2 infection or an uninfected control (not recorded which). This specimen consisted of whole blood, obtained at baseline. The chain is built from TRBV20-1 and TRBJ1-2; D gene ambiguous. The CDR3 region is CSAGRGYTF. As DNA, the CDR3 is TGCAGTGCTGGCCGGGGCTACACCTTC.